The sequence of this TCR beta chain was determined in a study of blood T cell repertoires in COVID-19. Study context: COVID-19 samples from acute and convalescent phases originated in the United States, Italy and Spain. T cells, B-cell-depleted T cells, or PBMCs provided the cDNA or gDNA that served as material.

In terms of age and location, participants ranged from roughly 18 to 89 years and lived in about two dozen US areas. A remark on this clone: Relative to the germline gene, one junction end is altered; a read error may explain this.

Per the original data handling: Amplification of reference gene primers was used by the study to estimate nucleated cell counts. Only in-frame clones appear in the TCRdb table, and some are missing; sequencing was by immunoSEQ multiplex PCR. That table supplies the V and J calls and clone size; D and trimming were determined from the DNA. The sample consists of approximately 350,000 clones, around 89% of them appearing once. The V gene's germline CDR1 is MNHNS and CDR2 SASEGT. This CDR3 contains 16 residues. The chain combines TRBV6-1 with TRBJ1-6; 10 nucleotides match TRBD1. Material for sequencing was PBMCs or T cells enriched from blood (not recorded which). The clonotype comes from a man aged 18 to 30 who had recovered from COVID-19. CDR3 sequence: CASSQAGTGVRSPLHF. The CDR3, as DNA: TGTGCCAGCAGTCAAGCCGGGACAGGGGTACGTTCACCCCTCCACTTT.